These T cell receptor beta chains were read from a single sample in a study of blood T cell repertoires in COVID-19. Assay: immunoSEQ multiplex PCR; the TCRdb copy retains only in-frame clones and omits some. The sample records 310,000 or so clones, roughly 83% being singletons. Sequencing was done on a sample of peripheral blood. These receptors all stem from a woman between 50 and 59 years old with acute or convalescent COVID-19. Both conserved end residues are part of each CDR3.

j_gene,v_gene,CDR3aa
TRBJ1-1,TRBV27,CASNPGTGNTEAFF
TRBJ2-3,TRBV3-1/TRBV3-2,CASSPGQNSLRTDTQYF
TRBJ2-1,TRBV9,CASSARDSRTYRIYEQFF
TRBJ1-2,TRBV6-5,CASSYSGQPNYGYTF
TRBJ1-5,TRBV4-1,CASSQVFLAGSNQPQHF
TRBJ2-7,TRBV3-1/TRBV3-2,CASSQDRVAGDNEQYF
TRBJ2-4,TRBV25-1,CASSETGVLAKNIQYF
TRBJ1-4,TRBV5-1,CASSFRSLGEKLFF
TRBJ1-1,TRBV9,CASSVGYREGMNTEAFF
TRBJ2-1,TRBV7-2,CASSPRLAGGNEQFF
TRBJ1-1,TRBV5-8,CASSLATGNRAFF
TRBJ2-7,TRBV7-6,CASSLDRGPSYEQYF
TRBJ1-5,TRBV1,CTSSRTEGSNQPQHF
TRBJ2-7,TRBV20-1,CSASRLREGRYEQYF
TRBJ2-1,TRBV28,CASSSFGAGASYNEQFF
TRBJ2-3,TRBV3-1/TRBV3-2,CASSQSPADTQYF
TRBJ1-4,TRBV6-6,CASKEGSYNEKLFF
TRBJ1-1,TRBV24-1,CATRERSEAFF
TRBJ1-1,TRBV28,CASSLDMNTEAFF
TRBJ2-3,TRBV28,CASSPGGSTDTQYF
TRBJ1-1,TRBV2,CASSREATEAFF
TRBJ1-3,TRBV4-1,CASSQVPGQSVDTIYF
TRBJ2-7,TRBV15,CATSRAGRTGNYEQYF
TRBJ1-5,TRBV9,CASSASPSFNQPQHF
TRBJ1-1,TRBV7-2,CASTPDRENTEAFF
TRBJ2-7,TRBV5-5,CASSLRLGTGGEKQYF
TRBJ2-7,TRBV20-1,CSASRLAGSYEQYF
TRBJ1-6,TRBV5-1,CASSLFQGEGDSPLHF
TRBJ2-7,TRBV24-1,CATSPGQTYEQYF
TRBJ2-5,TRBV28,CASSLRLAEETQYF
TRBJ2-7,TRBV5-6,CASSLILAGVGEQYF
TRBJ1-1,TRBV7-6,CASSLAPSVNTEAFF
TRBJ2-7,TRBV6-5,CASQIAGPGYEQYF
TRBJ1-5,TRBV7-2,CASSSDRAANQPQHF
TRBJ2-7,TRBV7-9,CASSFASGQYF
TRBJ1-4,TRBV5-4,CASSPRDRLEEKLFF
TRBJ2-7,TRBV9,CASSVDPSGIYEQYF
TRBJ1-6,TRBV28,CASSLPGQLSPLHF
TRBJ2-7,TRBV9,CASSGRDHYEQYF